This T cell receptor (beta chain) is drawn from a study of T cell responses to AZD1222 COVID-19 vaccine. The study's findings and limits: Seropositive status at baseline applied to only 6 or 7 AZD1222 recipients. Spike-wide vaccine-associated CD4 TCRs dominated at 160-218 and 743-854. A mostly white British donor set with more females was recruited, and clonal diversity was possibly underestimated.

The CDR3 totals 15 residues. Germline V gives CDR1 SGDLS, CDR2 YYNGEE. Unmatched junction bases numbered 14, after V lost 0 bases and J lost 12 bases. Produced via immunoSEQ multiplex PCR; TCRdb's table is partial and in-frame only. The profile shows 120,000 or so clones, about 90% of them singletons. With regard to this clone: The target antigen is unknown.

The chain joins TRBV9 to TRBJ1-1; 7 positions agree with TRBD1. This sequence originates from an adult in good health. The specimen comprised peripheral blood, sampled on day 0 of AZD1222 vaccination. CDR3 in amino acids: CASSVAIGQVPPTFF. DNA for the CDR3: TGTGCCAGCAGCGTAGCGATCGGACAGGTCCCTCCAACTTTCTTT.